The 31 T cell receptor beta chains below were found in one sample sequenced in a study of control samples from healthy donors and cancer patients. The table came from immunoSEQ multiplex PCR; TCRdb's copy has only in-frame clones and leaves some out. The sample records approximately 180,000 clones, roughly 94% being singletons. The sample consisted of blood. The receptor set was obtained from a woman aged 18-35 years in good health.

J is TRBJ1-2 and V is TRBV28; D might be TRBD1 (6 bases). CDR3 size: 13 residues. Germline V CDR1 and CDR2: MDHEN, SYDVKM. Trimming pared 2 bases from V and 2 bases from J, leaving 6 bases between. The DNA for the CDR3 is TGTGCCAGCAGTTTACAGGGGAACTATGGCTACACCTTC. Translation: CASSLQGNYGYTF.

This CDR3 is CASSKDRYTDTQYF. The CDR3 DNA sequence: TGTGCCAGCAGCAAGGACAGATACACAGATACGCAGTATTTT. The chain uses TRBV7-2 and TRBJ2-3; TRBD1 is a possible D gene (6 bases). Germline assignment: CDR1 SGHTA and CDR2 FQGNSA. V was clipped by 5 bases and J by 2 bases, with 11 bases between them. There are 14 residues in the CDR3.

The chain carries TRBV11-3 and TRBJ2-2; D not certain. Looked up from germline, CDR1 is SGHNT and CDR2 is YENEEA. The CDR3 is made up of 17 amino acids. Trimming pared 0 bases from V and 3 bases from J, leaving 14 bases between. The CDR3 DNA reads as TGTGCCAGCAGCTTAGAACCTGACCGCTCGGACACCGGGGAGCTGTTTTTT. Translation gives CASSLEPDRSDTGELFF.

This chain joins TRBV19 and TRBJ2-1, with 11 bases fitting TRBD2. The CDR3 has 17 amino acids. V shed 1 base, J shed 9 bases, and the junction held 11 bases outside the gene matches. Germline CDR1 is LNHDA and CDR2 is SQIVND (reference sequence). Here the CDR3 reads CASSIALLAGESIEQFF. CDR3 coding DNA: TGTGCCAGTAGTATAGCCCTACTAGCGGGAGAGAGTATTGAGCAGTTCTTC.

The genes are TRBV7-2 and TRBJ1-2; D is possibly TRBD1 (6 bases). Trimming left V 5 bases short and J 2 bases short, with 12 bases between. CDR3 length: 14 amino acids. Germline CDR1 is SGHTA and CDR2 is FQGNSA. The CDR3 loop is CASSPYTGNYGYTF. CDR3 bases: TGTGCCAGCAGCCCCTATACAGGGAACTATGGCTACACCTTC.

This sequence joins TRBV4-1 and TRBJ2-5, with D perhaps matching TRBD2 (6 bases). With 4 bases removed from V and 5 bases from J, the gap between germline ends came to 17 bases. The germline CDR1 and CDR2 sequences are MGHRA and YSYEKL. The CDR3 length is 15 residues. The CDR3: CASSRRQGGFETQYF. The CDR3 coding sequence is TGCGCCAGCAGCCGGAGGCAGGGAGGTTTCGAGACCCAGTACTTC.

The chain carries TRBV3-1 (or the pseudogene TRBV3-2) and TRBJ1-1; maybe TRBD1 (5 bases). The CDR3 length is 17 residues. Germline CDR1 LGHDT, CDR2 YNNKEL (reference sequence). The germline V and J ends were trimmed by 0 bases and 7 bases, with 21 bases remaining between them. The CDR3 bases are TGTGCCAGCAGCCAAGATGTTGGGGGTCCTCGAGCGGATGAAGCTTTCTTT. Amino acid sequence: CASSQDVGGPRADEAFF.

The rearrangement joins TRBV9 to TRBJ2-3; maybe TRBD2 (7 bases). Germline assignment: CDR1 SGDLS and CDR2 YYNGEE. With 3 bases removed from V and 1 base from J, the gap between germline ends came to 15 bases. The CDR3 consists of 16 residues. CDR3 in DNA: TGTGCCAGCAGCGAGGGGGTCGGGGGGCGCACAGATACGCAGTATTTT. Protein: CASSEGVGGRTDTQYF.

The V and J genes are TRBV6-5 and TRBJ1-2; the match to TRBD1 covers 9 bases. The CDR3 length is 14 residues. CDR1 and CDR2 (germline): MNHEY, SVGAGI. J lost 8 bases, V lost 7 bases, and 11 bases had no gene match. The CDR3 loop reads CASTIKQGAEGYTF. In nucleotides, the CDR3 is TGTGCCAGCACAATAAAACAGGGGGCGGAAGGCTACACCTTC.

A single count supports this clone. The V gene is TRBV2, the J gene TRBJ1-5; D is uncertain. Trimming stripped 7 bases from V and 2 bases from J, with 9 bases between. From germline, CDR1 is SNHLY and CDR2 FYNNEI. This CDR3 has 13 residues. The CDR3 protein is CASMVRGNQPQHF. The CDR3 bases are TGTGCCAGCATGGTTCGGGGCAATCAGCCCCAGCATTTT.

This chain joins TRBV7-8 and TRBJ2-1; 7 nucleotides match TRBD1. V trimming: 5 bases; J trimming: 3 bases; junction bases outside the gene matches: 4. Germline V gives CDR1 SGHVS, CDR2 FQNEAQ. The CDR3 is made up of 14 amino acids. CDR3 protein: CASSTRTGYNEQFF. DNA of the CDR3: TGTGCCAGCAGCACCCGGACAGGCTACAATGAGCAGTTCTTC.

J is TRBJ1-2 and V is TRBV3-1 (or the pseudogene TRBV3-2); a possible D gene is TRBD1 (6 bases). Trimming shortened V by 1 base and J by 6 bases, and 12 bases separated the two germline ends. The V gene's germline CDR1 is LGHDT and CDR2 YNNKEL (reference sequence). This CDR3 spans 14 amino acids. The CDR3 coding sequence is TGTGCCAGCAGCCAAGGGGCGGCAGGGGATGGCTACACCTTC. This sequence encodes CASSQGAAGDGYTF.

The chain is built from TRBV4-2 and TRBJ1-3, with D uncertain. V was trimmed by 0 bases and J by 7 bases, leaving 13 bases between them. CDR3 length equals 15 residues. The germline CDR1 and CDR2 sequences are LGHNA and YNFKEQ. CDR3 sequence: CASSQEGSRENTIYF. The CDR3 bases are TGTGCCAGCAGCCAAGAGGGCTCTCGAGAGAACACCATATATTTT.

The chain employs TRBV3-1 (or the pseudogene TRBV3-2) and TRBJ1-2; no clear D gene. CDR3 size: 14 residues. V lost 4 bases to trimming and J lost 7 bases, with 16 bases between them. Per the germline V gene, CDR1 is LGHDT and CDR2 is YNNKEL (reference sequence). CDR3 amino acids: CASSLWRESSGYTF. The CDR3 region has the DNA TGTGCCAGCAGCCTCTGGAGGGAGAGCTCTGGCTACACCTTC.

As to this clone: The junction departs from the called germline gene at one end, perhaps through a read error. V usage is TRBV7-2 and J usage is TRBJ1-4; a possible D gene is TRBD1 (6 bases). The CDR3 is 14 amino acids. Germline-derived CDR1 and CDR2 are SGHTA and FQGNSA. The CDR3 region is CASSLVGAKEKLFF. CDR3 sequence (DNA): TGTGCCAGCAGCTTAGTGGGGGCTAAGGAAAAACTGTTTTTT.

This chain joins TRBV28 and TRBJ1-2; D not certain. V was cut by 6 bases and J by 4 bases, with 15 bases left in between. This CDR3 is built from 14 residues. Germline loops: CDR1 MDHEN, CDR2 SYDVKM. In DNA, the CDR3 is TGTGCCAGCAGGCTCAGCTTAGTAGGCTATGGCTACACCTTC. This sequence encodes CASRLSLVGYGYTF.

To note about this clone: The sample carries other DNA sequences with the same CDR3. J is TRBJ2-1 and V is TRBV7-2; D remains ambiguous. CDR1 SGHTA and CDR2 FQGNSA come from the germline V gene. The CDR3 totals 11 residues. Trimming removed 3 bases at V and 4 bases at J, with 1 base between. The CDR3 sequence: CASSFYNEQFF. The DNA for the CDR3 is TGTGCCAGCAGCTTTTACAATGAGCAGTTCTTC.

This sequence joins TRBV19 and TRBJ1-3; 8 bases fit TRBD1. The CDR3 runs 13 residues. V lost 8 bases, J lost 1 base, and 1 base stayed unmatched. From germline, CDR1 is LNHDA and CDR2 SQIVND (reference sequence). The CDR3 sequence: CASQGASGNTIYF. The CDR3 DNA is TGTGCCAGTCAGGGGGCTTCTGGAAACACCATATATTTT.

The chain employs TRBV27 and TRBJ2-3; 7 positions match TRBD2. Trimming took 8 bases from V and 1 from J; bases not matched to a gene: 15. The germline V gene encodes CDR1 MNHEY and CDR2 SMNVEV (reference sequence). CDR3 length: 17 residues. CDR3 nucleotide sequence: TGTGCCAGCCGAATGGTGGGACGGGGGGTGGGCACAGATACGCAGTATTTT. It translates to CASRMVGRGVGTDTQYF.

The rearrangement links TRBV6-5 to TRBJ1-2; D is perhaps TRBD1 (6 bases). Germline CDR1 MNHEY, CDR2 SVGAGI. This CDR3 has 14 residues. V dropped 4 bases and J dropped 4 bases, with 13 bases sitting between them. The CDR3 DNA reads TGTGCCAGCAGTTCCACAGGGAGATTCTATGGCTACACCTTC. It is translated as CASSSTGRFYGYTF.

This chain connects TRBV5-1 to TRBJ2-3, with 7 bases identical to TRBD1. V shed 2 bases, J shed 6 bases, and the junction held 6 bases outside the gene matches. Per germline, CDR1 SGHRS and CDR2 YFSETQ. The CDR3 length is 14 residues. Here the CDR3 DNA reads TGCGCCAGCAGCTTCGGGGACAGTTCGGATACGCAGTATTTT. This codes for CASSFGDSSDTQYF.

The chain links TRBV2 to TRBJ1-5; D gene ambiguous. V lost 3 bases and J lost 2, with 11 bases in between. In germline, CDR1 is SNHLY, CDR2 FYNNEI. There are 15 residues in the CDR3. CDR3 sequence: CASSDGRLGNQPQHF. Here the CDR3 DNA reads TGTGCCAGCAGTGATGGAAGATTAGGCAATCAGCCCCAGCATTTT.

This sequence joins TRBV19 and TRBJ2-7, with 8 bases that match TRBD1. Per germline, CDR1 LNHDA and CDR2 SQIVND (reference sequence). J lost 4 bases, V lost 6 bases, and 5 bases had no gene match. This CDR3 is 13 amino acids long. As DNA, the CDR3 is TGTGCCAGTAGCCGGACAGGGAAATACGAGCAGTACTTC. It yields the protein CASSRTGKYEQYF.

The chain links TRBV20-1 to TRBJ1-1; D is unresolved. This CDR3 has 11 residues. Germline V CDR1 and CDR2: DFQATT, SNEGSKA (reference sequence). Trimming removed 5 bases at V and 11 bases at J, with 15 bases between. CDR3 protein: CSAPVDMAAFF. The CDR3 DNA follows: TGCAGTGCTCCCGTGGATATGGCGGCTTTCTTT.

V is TRBV12-3 or TRBV12-4 and J is TRBJ2-7, with unresolved D. This CDR3 comprises 13 residues. The V end was cut by 1 base, the J end by 7 bases, with 11 bases between. The CDR3 reads CASSLGLPVEQYF. CDR3 nucleotide sequence: TGTGCCAGCAGTTTAGGGCTTCCCGTGGAGCAGTACTTC.

The sample holds one count of this clone. The V and J genes are TRBV3-1 (or the pseudogene TRBV3-2) and TRBJ1-2; 9 nucleotides agree with TRBD1. Germline V gives CDR1 LGHDT, CDR2 YNNKEL (reference sequence). The CDR3 has 15 residues. The V segment lost 1 base and the J segment 1 base; nucleotides outside the gene matches: 1. CDR3 loop: CASSQAGQGNYGYTF. For the CDR3, the DNA is TGTGCCAGCAGCCAAGCGGGACAGGGTAACTATGGCTACACCTTC.

The chain carries TRBV15 and TRBJ1-2, with D uncertain. There are 17 residues in the CDR3. CDR1 and CDR2 (germline): LNHNV, YYDKDF (reference sequence). Deletions cut 1 base from V and 6 bases from J, with 21 bases between. The CDR3 DNA sequence: TGTGCCACCAGCAGAGGCTTATTTGTGGGGTCCCTCAATGGCTACACCTTC. Translated: CATSRGLFVGSLNGYTF.

This chain joins TRBV19 and TRBJ1-5; 9 nucleotides line up with TRBD1. Germline CDR1 LNHDA, CDR2 SQIVND (reference sequence). Unmatched junction bases numbered 11, after V lost 5 bases and J lost 6 bases. The CDR3 is 16 residues long. CDR3 protein: CASSATGTGIFQPQHF. In DNA form, the CDR3 reads TGTGCCAGTAGTGCAACCGGGACAGGGATTTTTCAGCCCCAGCATTTT.

The chain recombines TRBV27 with TRBJ1-1, with D maybe TRBD1 (5 bases). With 5 bases removed from V and 4 bases from J, the gap between germline ends came to 14 bases. This CDR3 contains 14 residues. The germline CDR1 and CDR2 sequences are MNHEY and SMNVEV (reference sequence). The CDR3 spells CASSPRVPGTEAFF. The CDR3 nucleotides are TGTGCCAGCAGTCCCAGGGTACCGGGCACTGAAGCTTTCTTT.

This chain links TRBV5-1 with TRBJ1-5, with TRBD1 as a possible D gene (5 bases). This CDR3 has 14 residues. Trimming cost V 4 bases and J 0 bases, with 8 bases left between them. Germline loops: CDR1 SGHRS, CDR2 YFSETQ. In DNA form, the CDR3 reads TGCGCCAGCAGCCCCGGGGCTAGCAATCAGCCCCAGCATTTT. It specifies CASSPGASNQPQHF.

This sequence joins TRBV6-2 or TRBV6-3 and TRBJ1-4; D remains unclear. This CDR3 has 15 amino acids. Germline-derived CDR1 and CDR2 are MNHEY and SVGEGT. Trimming took off 2 bases at V and 2 bases at J, with 9 bases between the two ends. The CDR3 loop reads CASSYRFRTNEKLFF. The DNA for the CDR3 is TGTGCCAGCAGTTACAGGTTCAGGACTAATGAAAAACTGTTTTTT.